There are many counts of the clone carrying this TCR beta chain. The entry originates in a study of T cells after yellow fever vaccination. Looked up from germline, CDR1 is SGHTA and CDR2 is FQGNSA. The CDR3 loop spans 13 amino acids. V lost 7 bases and J lost 0, with 10 bases in between. The TCR cDNA carried a universal primer site and UMIs from 5'RACE template switching. Using its own MiXCR run on the 5' RACE reads, TCRdb lists one record per CDR3 protein. The sample includes some 350,000 distinct CDR3 sequences, 8% to 10% seen only once; the top ten take over 15%. The material was PBMCs, obtained on the day of the first yellow fever vaccination. This receptor was obtained from a man younger than 35 who received the YFV17D yellow fever vaccine. The chain joins TRBV7-2 to TRBJ2-7, with D unresolved. The CDR3 region is CASKLASSYEQYF. The CDR3 DNA sequence: TGTGCCAGCAAGCTGGCTAGCTCCTACGAGCAGTACTTC.